A selection of T cell receptor beta chains follows, all from one sample in a study of shared clonotypes between healthy human individuals. Generated by immunoSEQ multiplex PCR, the TCRdb table keeps only in-frame clones and is missing some. Among about 2.4 million clones listed, around 90% were seen once. Sequenced material: naive CD4+ T cells sorted from blood. These TCRs come from a man aged 18 to 29 in good health. The CDR3 runs from the conserved cysteine through the conserved F or W.

v_gene | CDR3aa
TRBV5-4 | CASSLGLAGAGTDTQYF
TRBV7-2 | CASSLVGGGNQPQHF
TRBV6-4 | CASSDSVGADTQYF
TRBV7-2 | CASSSGLATHEQYF
TRBV5-1 | CASRPDSSGNTIYF
TRBV5-6 | CASSRGGYGYTF
TRBV30 | CAWSVQGEKLFF
TRBV6-5 | CASSYSGPASQQFF
TRBV2 | CAEGGSQETQYF
TRBV6-1 | CASSENRGNTEAFF
TRBV10-1 | CASSESLGIGSPLHF